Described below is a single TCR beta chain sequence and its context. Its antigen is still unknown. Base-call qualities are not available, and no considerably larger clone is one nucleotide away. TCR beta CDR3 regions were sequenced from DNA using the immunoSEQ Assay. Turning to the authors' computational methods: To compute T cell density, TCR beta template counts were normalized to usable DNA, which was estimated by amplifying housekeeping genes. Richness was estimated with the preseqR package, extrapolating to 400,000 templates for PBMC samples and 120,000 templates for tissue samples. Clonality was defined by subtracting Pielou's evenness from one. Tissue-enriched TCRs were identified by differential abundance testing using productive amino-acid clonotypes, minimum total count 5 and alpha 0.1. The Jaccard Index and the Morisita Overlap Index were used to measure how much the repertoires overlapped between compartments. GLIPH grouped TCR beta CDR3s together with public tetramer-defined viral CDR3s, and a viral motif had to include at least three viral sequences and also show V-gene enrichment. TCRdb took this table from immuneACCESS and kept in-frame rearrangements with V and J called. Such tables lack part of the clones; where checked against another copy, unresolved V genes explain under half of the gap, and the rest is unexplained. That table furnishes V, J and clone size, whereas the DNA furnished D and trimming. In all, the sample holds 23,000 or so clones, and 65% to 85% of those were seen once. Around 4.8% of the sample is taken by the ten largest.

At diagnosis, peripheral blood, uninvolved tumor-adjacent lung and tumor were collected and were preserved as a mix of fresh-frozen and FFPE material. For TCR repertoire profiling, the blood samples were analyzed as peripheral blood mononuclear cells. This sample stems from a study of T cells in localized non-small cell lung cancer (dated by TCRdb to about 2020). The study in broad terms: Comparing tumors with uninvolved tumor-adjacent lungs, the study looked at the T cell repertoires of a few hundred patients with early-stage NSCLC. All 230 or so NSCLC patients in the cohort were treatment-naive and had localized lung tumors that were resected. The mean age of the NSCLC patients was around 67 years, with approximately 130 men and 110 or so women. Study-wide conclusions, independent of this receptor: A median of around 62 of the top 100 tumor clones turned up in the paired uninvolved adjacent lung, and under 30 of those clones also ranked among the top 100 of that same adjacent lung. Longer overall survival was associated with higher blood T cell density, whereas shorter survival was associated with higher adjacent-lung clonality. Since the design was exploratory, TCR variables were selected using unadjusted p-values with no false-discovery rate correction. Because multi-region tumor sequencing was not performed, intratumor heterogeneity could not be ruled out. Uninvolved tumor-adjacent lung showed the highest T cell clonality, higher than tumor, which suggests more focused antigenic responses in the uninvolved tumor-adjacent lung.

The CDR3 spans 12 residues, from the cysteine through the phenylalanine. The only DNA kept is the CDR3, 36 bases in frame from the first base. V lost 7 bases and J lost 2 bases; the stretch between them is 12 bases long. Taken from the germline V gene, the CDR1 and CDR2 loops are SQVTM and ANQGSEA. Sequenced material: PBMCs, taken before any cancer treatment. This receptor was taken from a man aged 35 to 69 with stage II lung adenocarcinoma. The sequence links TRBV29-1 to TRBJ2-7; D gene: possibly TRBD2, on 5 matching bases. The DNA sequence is TGCAGCGCTTTGGACGGGACCTACGAGCAGTACTTC. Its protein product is CSALDGTYEQYF.